Listed below are T cell receptor beta chains from one sample, sequenced in a study of shared clonotypes between healthy human individuals. Only in-frame clones appear in the TCRdb table, and some are missing; sequencing was by immunoSEQ multiplex PCR. The repertoire holds over 400,000 clones, with more than 65% as singletons. Sequences were obtained from PBMCs. These receptors all stem from a woman aged 40 to 50 in good health. Some clones in this sample may be carry-over from other donors' samples. The CDR3 runs from the conserved cysteine through the conserved F or W. D genes are given only for firm matches. Expanded clones are given a class, and other clones once, few, many or no size at all.

D gene,J gene,V gene,clone size,CDR3 length,CDR3 DNA,CDR3 protein
-,TRBJ1-2,TRBV2,-,11,TGTGCCAGTCAGGGTGAAGGCGGCTACACCTTC,CASQGEGGYTF
-,TRBJ2-7,TRBV15,-,15,TGTGCCACCAGCACAGAGGGAGGTACGGACCGCGAGCAGTACTTC,CATSTEGGTDREQYF
TRBD1,TRBJ2-7,TRBV29-1,-,13,TGCAGCGTTGACGCGACAGGGTACAGCGAGCAGTACTTC,CSVDATGYSEQYF
TRBD2,TRBJ2-7,TRBV5-1,few,17,TGCGCCAGCAGCTTGCGACTAGCGGGAGAAGGGGGCTACGAGCAGTACTTC,CASSLRLAGEGGYEQYF
-,TRBJ1-5,TRBV6-1,-,15,TGTGCCAGCAGTGAGGGAGGGGGGCCTTATCAGCCCCAGCATTTT,CASSEGGGPYQPQHF
TRBD1,TRBJ2-1,TRBV6-6,few,15,TGTGCCAGCAGCCCAGGACAGGGATGGATCAATGAGCAGTTCTTC,CASSPGQGWINEQFF
-,TRBJ1-5,TRBV4-1,-,14,TGCGCCAGCAGCCAAGGACCCGGGCCTCAGCCCCAGCATTTT,CASSQGPGPQPQHF
-,TRBJ1-2,TRBV30,-,14,TGTGCCTGGGAATCTAGAGGGGGGGGAAATGGCTACACCTTC,CAWESRGGGNGYTF
TRBD2,TRBJ2-7,TRBV10-3,-,16,TGTGCCAGCAGTTACACGGCTAGCGGGAGCTCCTACGAGCAGTACTTC,CASSYTASGSSYEQYF
-,TRBJ2-7,TRBV6-1,-,16,TGTGCCAGCAGTGAAGCCGATGCGGGTCTTGGTGACGAGCAGTACTTC,CASSEADAGLGDEQYF
-,TRBJ2-7,TRBV18,many,12,TGTGCCAGCTCACCCCGAGTGGGTGAGCAGTACTTC,CASSPRVGEQYF
-,TRBJ1-4,TRBV4-3,-,16,TGCGCCAGCAGCCAAGATGACGGCAGACCCTTCGAAAAACTGTTTTTT,CASSQDDGRPFEKLFF
TRBD2,TRBJ2-1,TRBV6-1,-,15,TGTGCCATCAGTGACGCAGCGGGAGGGTACAATGAGCAGTTCTTC,CAISDAAGGYNEQFF
TRBD2,TRBJ2-1,TRBV7-9,-,16,TGTGCCAGCAGCTTAGCTAGCGGGATCTCCTACAATGAGCAGTTCTTC,CASSLASGISYNEQFF
TRBD2,TRBJ2-3,TRBV11-2,-,16,TGTGCCAGCAGCTTCTCGCTGGCTAGCGGGAGAGATACGCAGTATTTT,CASSFSLASGRDTQYF
TRBD2,TRBJ2-7,TRBV28,once,15,TGTGCCAGCAGTTGGTCTAGCGGGGGTTGGGAAGAGCAGTACTTC,CASSWSSGGWEEQYF
TRBD1,TRBJ2-7,TRBV25-1,few,14,TGTGCCAGCAGATCCGGGACAGGGAACTACGAGCAGTACTTC,CASRSGTGNYEQYF
TRBD1,TRBJ2-5,TRBV5-1,-,14,TGCGCCAGCGTCGGGACAGGGTCATCCGAGACCCAGTACTTC,CASVGTGSSETQYF
TRBD2,TRBJ2-7,TRBV5-3,-,14,TGTGCCAGAAGCTTGGGAGCGGGAGCCTACGAGCAGTACTTC,CARSLGAGAYEQYF
-,TRBJ1-1,TRBV29-1,-,10,TGCAGCGTTGTTGTAAGCGAAGCTTTCTTT,CSVVVSEAFF
-,TRBJ2-7,TRBV15,few,13,TGTGCCACCAGCAGAGAGTTGGGATACGAGCAGTACTTC,CATSRELGYEQYF
-,TRBJ2-7,TRBV6-5,-,14,TGTGCCAGCAGTGGAAGGGGAATGGGCTACGAGCAGTACTTC,CASSGRGMGYEQYF
-,TRBJ2-3,TRBV7-6,-,14,TGTGCCAGCAGCTATAGCGGAGTCACAGATACGCAGTATTTT,CASSYSGVTDTQYF
TRBD2,TRBJ2-5,TRBV28,-,14,TGTGCCAGCAGTTTGGGACTAGCCCGGCAAACCCAGTACTTC,CASSLGLARQTQYF
-,TRBJ2-1,TRBV5-4,-,15,TGTGCCAGCAGCTTGGGCAGCCTCGACTACAATGAGCAGTTCTTC,CASSLGSLDYNEQFF
TRBD2,TRBJ2-3,TRBV10-3,-,17,TGTGCCATCAGTGAGCCTCGACTAGCGGGGAGCACAGATACGCAGTATTTT,CAISEPRLAGSTDTQYF
TRBD2,TRBJ2-1,TRBV19,-,15,TGTGCCAGTAGTATAGGTTCGGGACTAGCCGATGAGCAGTTCTTC,CASSIGSGLADEQFF
TRBD2,TRBJ2-1,TRBV28,-,16,TGTGCCAGCAGTCCCCTAGGAGCGGGAGCCTACAATGAGCAGTTCTTC,CASSPLGAGAYNEQFF
-,TRBJ2-5,TRBV5-1,-,14,TGCGCCAGCACCCCCACAGGGACCCTCGGGACCCAGTACTTC,CASTPTGTLGTQYF
-,TRBJ2-1,TRBV6-5,once,13,TGTGCCAGCAGTTACATGGGGGGCGGTGAGCAGTTCTTC,CASSYMGGGEQFF
TRBD1,TRBJ2-5,TRBV27,many,15,TGTGCCAGCAGCCCCACAAAGGGGGCCCGAGAGACCCAGTACTTC,CASSPTKGARETQYF
TRBD1,TRBJ2-3,TRBV4-1,-,15,TGCGCCAGCAGCACCCGGACAGGGGGCACAGATACGCAGTATTTT,CASSTRTGGTDTQYF
-,TRBJ2-5,TRBV5-1,once,15,TGCGCCAGCAGCTTGGTTTCCGATAATTGGGAGACCCAGTACTTC,CASSLVSDNWETQYF
-,TRBJ2-5,TRBV7-8,-,14,TGTGCCAGCAGCTTAGGGTCGGGGCAAGAGACCCAGTACTTC,CASSLGSGQETQYF
-,TRBJ2-1,TRBV6-5,-,13,TGTGCCAGCAGTCGGGACCGAGACAATGAGCAGTTCTTC,CASSRDRDNEQFF
TRBD2,TRBJ2-7,TRBV29-1,few,19,TGCAGCGTTGAAGTCCCCCCGGGACTAGCGGGAGGCGGTGGCTACGAGCAGTACTTC,CSVEVPPGLAGGGGYEQYF
TRBD1,TRBJ1-1,TRBV5-6,many,13,TGTGCCAGCAGCTCGACAGGGGACACTGAAGCTTTCTTT,CASSSTGDTEAFF
-,TRBJ1-5,TRBV6-1,once,15,TGTGCCAGCAGTGAGGGCAGTTTCTTTGATCAGCCCCAGCATTTT,CASSEGSFFDQPQHF
TRBD1,TRBJ2-1,TRBV13,-,14,TGTGCCAGCAGCTTGATACAGGGGCACGGTGAGCAGTTCTTC,CASSLIQGHGEQFF
TRBD1,TRBJ2-7,TRBV6-1,many,14,TGTGCCAGCCGCCGGGACAGGGGGCTCTACGAGCAGTACTTC,CASRRDRGLYEQYF
-,TRBJ2-3,TRBV6-6,-,13,TGTGCCACCCGTGAGGCTAGCACAGATACGCAGTATTTT,CATREASTDTQYF
-,TRBJ2-5,TRBV30,-,11,TGTGCCGCGGGACATGGAGAGACCCAGTACTTC,CAAGHGETQYF
TRBD2,TRBJ2-1,TRBV27,few,14,TGTGCCAGCAAAATTAGCGGGGCCTACAATGAGCAGTTCTTC,CASKISGAYNEQFF
-,TRBJ1-2,TRBV19,-,11,TGTGCCAGTAGTATAGCCGATGGCTACACCTTC,CASSIADGYTF
-,TRBJ2-1,TRBV2,-,15,TGTGCCAGCAGTCCGGACAGTAGCTCCTACAATGAGCAGTTCTTC,CASSPDSSSYNEQFF
-,TRBJ1-4,TRBV5-4,-,14,TGTGCCAGCAGCCCGGACAGCGCCAATGAAAAACTGTTTTTT,CASSPDSANEKLFF
-,TRBJ1-3,TRBV6-1,-,14,TGTGCCAGCAGTGAAAGGGGGGAGGGAAACACCATATATTTT,CASSERGEGNTIYF
-,TRBJ2-3,TRBV10-1,-,14,TGCGCCAGCAGTGAGTCTGGGTATCAAGATACGCAGTATTTT,CASSESGYQDTQYF
TRBD1,TRBJ2-1,TRBV5-1,-,16,TGCGCCAGCAGCTTGGGGGGGACAGGCATTCGAAATGAGCAGTTCTTC,CASSLGGTGIRNEQFF
-,TRBJ1-1,TRBV5-4,-,13,TGTGCCAGCAGCCCCCTCCGGGGGGCTGAAGCTTTCTTT,CASSPLRGAEAFF
-,TRBJ2-2,TRBV5-1,few,16,TGCGCCAGCAGACTGGGGGCTGACGCGAACACCGGGGAGCTGTTTTTT,CASRLGADANTGELFF
-,TRBJ1-1,TRBV30,-,13,TGTGCCTGGAGAAAAGGGGCGAACACTGAAGCTTTCTTT,CAWRKGANTEAFF
-,TRBJ2-7,TRBV28,-,14,TGTGCCAGCAGCCACGGGACGCAGCCCTACGAGCAGTACTTC,CASSHGTQPYEQYF
-,TRBJ2-7,TRBV6-1,-,14,TGTGCCAGCAGTCAACCACAGGGCTCCTACGAGCAGTACTTC,CASSQPQGSYEQYF